Below, one TCR beta chain is given with its context. What this receptor recognizes is not known. A much bigger clone sits one base away, suggesting this may be a read error. The data derive from a study of blood T cells in healthy people across ages (dated by TCRdb to the mid-2010s). Study-level background: Template switching captured roughly one uniquely barcoded TCR beta cDNA molecule per two T cells in model experiments. To avoid experimental bias, donors of different ages were randomly spread across the sequencing lanes. Using deep sequencing normalized with unique cDNA molecular identifiers, the study measured how TCR beta repertoire diversity changes with age. Two additional independent replicas of 1 million unique cDNA reads from the same blood draw were analyzed for two donors (one aged 18 to 30 and one aged 80 or older). Four age groups were formed from the donors: young (average approximately 17 years), middle-aged (approximately 40), aged (under 70) and long-lived (more than 75).

CDR1 and CDR2 were assigned from the germline V gene as SQVTM and ANQGSEA. The CDR3 spans 13 residues, from the cysteine through the phenylalanine. Kept here is only the CDR3 DNA, which spans 39 bases and is read in frame from base 1. V is clipped by 3 bases and J by 10 bases, and the sequence between their germline boundaries is 16 bases long. Results and caveats for the whole study, not just this receptor: Donor CMV infection status was unknown, potentially confounding age-related changes in expanded clonotypes. Since profiling was done on bulk unsorted PBMCs, naive and antigen-experienced compartments could not be conclusively compared. Total diversity estimates from one million sequenced T cells were considered lower bounds and underestimates. A strong correlation was found between observed TCR beta diversity and the percentage of naive T cells measured by flow cytometry. As age increased, observed TCR beta diversity per million T cells dropped in a roughly linear way, and a significant reduction was already evident by age 40. The long-lived group showed more naive CD4+ T cells, fewer expanded clones and increased TCR diversity than the aged group, suggesting age selection.

The 39 donors, aged about 6 to 100 years, were systemically healthy Caucasian individuals from Russia. Approximately 9.3 milliliters of peripheral blood were collected from each donor into EDTA-treated Vacutainer tubes. Ficoll-Paque density-gradient centrifugation was used to isolate PBMCs, with at least 7 million obtained per sample. Trizol reagent was used to extract total RNA from PBMCs, with at least 6 micrograms per sample. For every donor, an aliquot of PBMCs went through flow cytometry to measure the percentages of naive CD45RAhigh/CD27high T cells. The library came from 5' RACE. For sequencing, an Illumina HiSeq 2500 was employed. A second PCR of roughly 6 to 11 cycles was run with a J-beta primer mix and a sample-barcoded 5' primer. A template-switch 5' adaptor carrying 12 random nucleotides introduced a unique molecular identifier onto each TCR beta cDNA molecule. Each sample yielded at least 2.5 million CDR3-containing paired-end reads. All of the RNA was converted into first-strand cDNA using the Mint cDNA synthesis kit, with a TRBC-specific oligonucleotide serving as the primer. All cDNA was treated with uracil-DNA glycosylase and then went through a first 18-cycle PCR with the universal primers M1SS and BC2_uni_R. The paper's data handling went like this. For normalization, 1 million high-quality reads were randomly selected from each sample, with every read carrying a distinct molecular identifier. Reads sharing molecular identifiers were discarded rather than binned into consensus sequences. MiTCR, set to a Q25 quality threshold and the strictest error-elimination algorithm, was used for CDR3 identification, clonotype clustering and error correction. A nonparametric unseen species model with Euler transformation was used to estimate a lower bound on total TCR beta diversity. Starting from the raw public reads, TCRdb applied fastp trimming at Q25, assembled clones with MiXCR and retained in-frame beta chains. Rows with one shared CDR3 protein collapse into an entry with the most common genes and DNA. TCRdb, not the authors, supplied the V and J calls. This sample is represented by around 1,500,000 distinct CDR3 sequences; 28% of them were singletons. The top ten clones comprise around 7.7% of the sample.

Sequencing input: blood. The receptor's source is a woman in her 30s in good health. This receptor chain uses TRBV29-1 and TRBJ2-1, and perhaps TRBD1 as D gene, on 5 matching bases. The CDR3 region has the sequence CSVEKGAPYEQFF. In nucleotides, the sequence is TGCAGCGTTGAGAAAGGGGCCCCCTACGAGCAGTTCTTC.